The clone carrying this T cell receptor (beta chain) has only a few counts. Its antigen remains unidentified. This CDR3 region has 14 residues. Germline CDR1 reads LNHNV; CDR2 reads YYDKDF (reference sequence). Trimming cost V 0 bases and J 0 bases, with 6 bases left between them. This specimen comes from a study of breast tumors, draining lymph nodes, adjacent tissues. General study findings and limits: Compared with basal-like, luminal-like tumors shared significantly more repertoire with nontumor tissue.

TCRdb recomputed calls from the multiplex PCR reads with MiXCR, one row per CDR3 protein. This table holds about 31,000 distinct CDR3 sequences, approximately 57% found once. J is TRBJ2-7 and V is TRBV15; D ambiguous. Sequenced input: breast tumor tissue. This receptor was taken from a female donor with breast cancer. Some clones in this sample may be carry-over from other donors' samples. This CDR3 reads CATSRDPGSYEQYF. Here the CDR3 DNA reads TGTGCCACCAGCAGAGATCCGGGCTCCTACGAGCAGTACTTC. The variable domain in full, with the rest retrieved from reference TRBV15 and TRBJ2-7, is DAMVIQNPRYQVTQFGKPVTLSCSQTLNHNVMYWYQQKSSQAPKLLFHYYDKDFNNEADTPDNFQSRRPNTSFCFLDIRSPGLGDTAMYLCATSRDPGSYEQYFGPGTRLTVT.